This T cell receptor beta chain came from a study of breast tumors, draining lymph nodes, adjacent tissues. Notes on the study in general: Luminal-like breast cancer showed significantly greater tumor-nontumor repertoire similarity than basal-like breast cancer did. Data fit most tumor T cells coming from lymph node, expanding in tumor. Data only fit, rather than demonstrated, lymph node origin of most tumor T cells. Compared with lymph nodes, tumors were less diverse; compared with nontumor tissue, more.

TCRdb re-called the multiplex PCR reads through MiXCR, storing one row per CDR3 protein. The sample carries approximately 90,000 distinct CDR3 sequences, more than 25% recorded once. Breast cancer patients provided tissue from their axillary draining lymph nodes. This clonotype appeared many times. Its antigen is undetermined. Germline V lookup: CDR1 MGHRA, CDR2 YSYEKL. The CDR3 runs 17 residues. V lost 1 base and J lost 10; bases outside the gene matches: 11. This chain joins TRBV4-1 and TRBJ2-2, with TRBD2 matching 11 bases. Input material: axillary lymph node tissue. The receptor's source is a female donor with breast cancer. Some clones in this sample may be carry-over from other donors' samples. The CDR3 nucleotides are TGCGCCAGCAGCCAAGTCGCCCTACTAGCGGGAGAGGTGGAGCTGTTTTTT. Its translation is CASSQVALLAGEVELFF.